Presented here are 22 T cell receptor beta chains from one specimen sequenced in a study of technical replicates of blood from a handful of donors. This table comes from immunoSEQ multiplex PCR, and its TCRdb copy is limited to in-frame clones, with some not included. The table has under 100,000 clones, about 94% seen once. Sequenced material: T cells isolated from PBMCs. These receptor sequences come from a human donor in good health.

A single count supports this clone. The rearrangement joins TRBV6-1 to TRBJ1-1; no firm D call. CDR3 size: 13 residues. The germline CDR1 and CDR2 sequences are MNHNS and SASEGT. Trimming removed 4 bases at V and 2 bases at J, with 8 bases between. The CDR3 region is CASSVRSNTEAFF. DNA for the CDR3: TGTGCCAGCAGTGTTCGGTCAAACACTGAAGCTTTCTTT.

This rearrangement joins TRBV4-1 to TRBJ2-7; TRBD1 agrees at 8 bases. This CDR3 is built from 14 residues. The V and J ends lost 1 base and 2 bases, in that order; junction bases with no gene match: 1. Germline V gene lookup returns CDR1 MGHRA and CDR2 YSYEKL. The CDR3 loop is CASSQGDRTYEQYF. CDR3 nucleotide sequence: TGCGCCAGCAGCCAAGGGGACAGGACCTACGAGCAGTACTTC.

The chain recombines TRBV12-5 with TRBJ1-5, with D unclear. There are 13 residues in the CDR3. The germline V gene has CDR1 LGHNT and CDR2 FRNRAP. Between the trimmed V and J ends, which lost 3 bases and 9 bases, there was a span of 12 bases. The CDR3, as DNA: TGTGCTAGTGGTTTAATGGCCCTCATGCCCCAGCATTTT. Translating gives CASGLMALMPQHF.

The chain has TRBV13 and TRBJ1-1; a possible D gene is TRBD1 (5 bases). The germline V and J ends were trimmed by 5 bases and 2 bases, with 12 bases remaining between them. The germline CDR1 and CDR2 sequences are PRHDT and FYEKMQ (reference sequence). This CDR3 is 14 amino acids long. CDR3 sequence: CASSTYGGNTEAFF. CDR3 DNA sequence: TGTGCCAGCAGCACTTACGGGGGTAACACTGAAGCTTTCTTT.

The chain couples TRBV9 to TRBJ1-1; D not certain. CDR3 length: 17 amino acids. CDR1 SGDLS and CDR2 YYNGEE come from the germline V gene. V shed 4 bases and J shed 1 base, with 20 bases lying between them. CDR3 nucleotide sequence: TGTGCCAGCAGCCGGGGAGCAGGCTATCGTTCGAACACTGAAGCTTTCTTT. This gives the protein CASSRGAGYRSNTEAFF. Looking up the rest from reference TRBV9 and TRBJ1-1 gives the full variable domain: DSGVTQTPKHLITATGQRVTLRCSPRSGDLSVYWYQQSLDQGLQFLIQYYNGEERAKGNILERFSAQQFPDLHSELNLSSLELGDSALYFCASSRGAGYRSNTEAFFGQGTRLTVV.

The rearrangement joins TRBV7-9 to TRBJ2-1, with D possibly TRBD1 on 6 matching bases. The CDR3 consists of 13 residues. V was pared by 5 bases and J by 14 bases, with 19 bases between. Germline CDR1 reads SEHNR; CDR2 reads FQNEAQ (reference sequence). The CDR3 DNA follows: TGTGCCAGCAGCCCCCTCGGACAGCCCATAGAGTTCTTC. Protein sequence: CASSPLGQPIEFF.

V gene TRBV9 combines with J gene TRBJ1-1; no clear D. The CDR3 contains 13 residues. In germline, CDR1 is SGDLS, CDR2 YYNGEE. The germline V and J ends were trimmed by 2 bases and 3 bases, with 8 bases remaining between them. The CDR3 DNA follows: TGTGCCAGCAGCGTTCACGGAGACACTGAAGCTTTCTTT. It translates to CASSVHGDTEAFF.

V gene TRBV10-3 combines with J gene TRBJ1-2, with 7 positions matching TRBD1. Germline-derived CDR1 and CDR2 are ENHRY and SYGVKD. The V gene end was trimmed by 1 base and the J gene end by 8 bases; junction bases not matched to a gene: 4. This CDR3 is built from 13 residues. The DNA of the CDR3 is TGTGCCATCAGTGAGTTAGGGGGCGACGGCTACACCTTC. Translating it yields CAISELGGDGYTF.

The chain combines TRBV2 with TRBJ2-5; 16 nucleotides align to TRBD2. This CDR3 has 16 residues. V lost 6 bases and J lost 5; bases outside the gene matches: 6. From germline, CDR1 is SNHLY and CDR2 FYNNEI. CDR3 bases: TGTGCCAGCAGGGCCGGGACTAGCGGGGGGGAGGAGACCCAGTACTTC. Residues: CASRAGTSGGEETQYF.

The V call is TRBV6-1, the J call TRBJ2-4, with 8 bases that match TRBD2. The CDR3 length is 15 residues. V was pared by 6 bases and J by 6 bases, with 10 bases of the junction left unmatched. Germline-derived CDR1 and CDR2 are MNHNS and SASEGT. DNA for the CDR3: TGTGCCAGCAGCGGGACTAGACATCTGATAAACATTCAGTACTTC. It translates to CASSGTRHLINIQYF.

This clone was seen a single time. The chain joins TRBV19 to TRBJ1-1; possible D gene TRBD1, 5 bases. Germline V gives CDR1 LNHDA, CDR2 SQIVND (reference sequence). V was cut by 4 bases and J by 5 bases, with 14 bases left in between. The CDR3 runs to 14 residues. CDR3 nucleotide sequence: TGTGCCAGTAGTAGGAAGGGGTCTGGGACTGAAGCTTTCTTT. This encodes CASSRKGSGTEAFF.

The rearrangement uses TRBV11-3 and TRBJ1-2; perhaps TRBD1 as D (6 bases). Trimming shortened V by 0 bases and J by 5 bases, and 16 bases separated the two germline ends. Per the germline V gene, CDR1 is SGHNT and CDR2 is YENEEA. The CDR3 sequence is 16 residues long. The chain's CDR3 is CASSLEGAVPFYGYTF. The CDR3 region has the DNA TGTGCCAGCAGCTTAGAGGGGGCAGTCCCATTTTATGGCTACACCTTC.

V is TRBV30 and J is TRBJ2-7, with D possibly matching TRBD1 (7 bases). V lost 0 bases and J lost 2, with 20 bases in between. The V gene's germline CDR1 is GTSNPN and CDR2 SVGIG (reference sequence). The CDR3 sequence is 17 residues long. The CDR3 loop reads CAWSVLRVRDRTYEQYF. In DNA form, the CDR3 reads TGTGCCTGGAGTGTACTCAGAGTGCGGGACAGAACCTACGAGCAGTACTTC.

A single count supports this clone. CDR3: CASTPMELAGPQFF. The CDR3 nucleotides are TGTGCCAGCACCCCGATGGAACTAGCGGGACCTCAGTTCTTC. V is TRBV25-1 and J is TRBJ2-1; 10 bases fit TRBD2. V trimming: 7 bases; J trimming: 13 bases; junction bases outside the gene matches: 13. The CDR3 is made up of 14 amino acids. Germline V gives CDR1 MGHDK, CDR2 SYGVNS.

The chain couples TRBV6-1 to TRBJ1-5; tentative D call: TRBD1 (5 bases). The germline V and J ends were trimmed by 2 bases and 3 bases, with 11 bases remaining between them. The V gene's germline CDR1 is MNHNS and CDR2 SASEGT. The CDR3 covers 15 residues. The CDR3 DNA reads as TGTGCCAGCAGTGAATCTCAGGGCGCCAATCAGCCCCAGCATTTT. It encodes CASSESQGANQPQHF.

The rearrangement uses TRBV9 and TRBJ2-5; tentatively, D is TRBD2 (5 bases). Looked up from germline, CDR1 is SGDLS and CDR2 is YYNGEE. Trimming pared 0 bases from V and 5 bases from J, leaving 17 bases between. The CDR3 is 16 residues long. As DNA, the CDR3 is TGTGCCAGCAGCGTAGGTTCCCACGAGGGCCGGGAGACCCAGTACTTC. Amino acid sequence: CASSVGSHEGRETQYF.

The CDR3 DNA reads TGCGCCAGCAGCCAAGTCCTTTATAAGGACAGGCCGTTCTATGGCTACACCTTC. Translated, it gives CASSQVLYKDRPFYGYTF. The chain uses TRBV4-1 and TRBJ1-2; 7 nucleotides line up with TRBD1. The V gene end was trimmed by 1 base and the J gene end by 4 bases; junction bases not matched to a gene: 15. There are 18 residues in the CDR3. Germline V CDR1 and CDR2: MGHRA, YSYEKL.

The chain employs TRBV19 and TRBJ1-1; 7 bases line up with TRBD1. The germline V gene encodes CDR1 LNHDA and CDR2 SQIVND (reference sequence). Trimming at V came to 4 bases and at J to 4 bases, leaving 6 bases not matched to a gene. The CDR3 consists of 14 residues. The CDR3 DNA is TGTGCCAGTAGTACCTCTCGACAGGGCACTGAAGCTTTCTTT. It specifies CASSTSRQGTEAFF.

The rearrangement uses TRBV7-9 and TRBJ2-2, with 10 bases lining up with TRBD1. CDR3 length equals 16 residues. Per the germline V gene, CDR1 is SEHNR and CDR2 is FQNEAQ (reference sequence). Losses at the gene ends were 5 bases for V and 3 bases for J; bases not matched to a gene: 6. The CDR3 loop reads CASSRQGAKYTGELFF. DNA of the CDR3: TGTGCCAGCAGCCGACAGGGGGCGAAATACACCGGGGAGCTGTTTTTT.

The V and J genes are TRBV2 and TRBJ2-2; tentatively, D is TRBD2 (5 bases). CDR1 is SNHLY and CDR2 is FYNNEI in the germline V gene. This CDR3 comprises 15 residues. With 7 bases removed from V and 5 bases from J, the gap between germline ends came to 17 bases. The CDR3 here is CASKVEGVGTGELFF. CDR3 coding DNA: TGTGCCAGCAAGGTTGAGGGAGTAGGGACCGGGGAGCTGTTTTTT.

J is TRBJ2-6 and V is TRBV5-1; no clear D. V lost 7 bases to trimming and J lost 0 bases, with 8 bases between them. CDR1 and CDR2 (germline): SGHRS, YFSETQ. The length of the CDR3 is 14 residues. The CDR3 region is CASCYLSGANVLTF. The DNA for the CDR3 is TGCGCCAGCTGCTATCTCTCTGGGGCCAACGTCCTGACTTTC.

The rearrangement links TRBV4-2 to TRBJ2-7, with 9 bases identical to TRBD1. From germline, CDR1 is LGHNA and CDR2 YNFKEQ. V gave up 1 base and J gave up 7 bases; unmatched junction bases: 8. This CDR3 comprises 15 residues. This CDR3 reads CASSQGQGVVGEQYF. The CDR3 DNA sequence: TGTGCCAGCAGCCAAGGACAGGGGGTAGTAGGTGAGCAGTACTTC.